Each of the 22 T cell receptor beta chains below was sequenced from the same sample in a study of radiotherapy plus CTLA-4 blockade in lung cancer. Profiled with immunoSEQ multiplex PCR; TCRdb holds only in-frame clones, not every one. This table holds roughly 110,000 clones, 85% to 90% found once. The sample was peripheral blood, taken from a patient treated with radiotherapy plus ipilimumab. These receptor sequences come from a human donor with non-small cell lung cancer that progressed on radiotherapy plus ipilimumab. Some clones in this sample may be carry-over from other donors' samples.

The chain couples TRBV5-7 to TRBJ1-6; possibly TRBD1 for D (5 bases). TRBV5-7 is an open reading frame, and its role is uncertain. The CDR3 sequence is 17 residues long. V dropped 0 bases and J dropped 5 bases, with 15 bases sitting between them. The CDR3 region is CASSLGRAGLDNSPLHF. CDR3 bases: TGTGCCAGCAGCTTGGGCCGGGCAGGGTTAGATAATTCACCCCTCCACTTT.

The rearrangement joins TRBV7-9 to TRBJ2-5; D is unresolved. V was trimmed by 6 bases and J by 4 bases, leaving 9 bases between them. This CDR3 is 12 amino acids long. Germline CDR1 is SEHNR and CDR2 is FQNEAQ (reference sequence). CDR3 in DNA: TGTGCCAGCAGAGGAGCAGGAGAGACCCAGTACTTC. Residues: CASRGAGETQYF.

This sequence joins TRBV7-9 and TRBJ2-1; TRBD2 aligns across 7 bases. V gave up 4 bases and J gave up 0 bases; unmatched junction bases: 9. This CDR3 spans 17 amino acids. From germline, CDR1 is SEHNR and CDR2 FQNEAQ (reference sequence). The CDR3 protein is CASSSKAGGSSYNEQFF. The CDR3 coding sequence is TGTGCCAGCAGCTCGAAAGCGGGCGGGAGCTCCTACAATGAGCAGTTCTTC.

CDR3 sequence: CASSPDRGLYEQYF. CDR3 nucleotides: TGTGCCAGCTCACCGGACAGGGGCCTCTACGAGCAGTACTTC. The chain employs TRBV18 and TRBJ2-7; 9 nucleotides align to TRBD1. J was trimmed by 3 bases and V by 3 bases; bases with no gene match: 3. Germline CDR1 and CDR2: KGHSH and LQKENI. This CDR3 is 14 amino acids long.

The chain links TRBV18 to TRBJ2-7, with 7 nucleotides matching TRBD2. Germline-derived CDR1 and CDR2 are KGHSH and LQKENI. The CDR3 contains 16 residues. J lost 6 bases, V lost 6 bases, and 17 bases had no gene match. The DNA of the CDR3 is TGTGCCAGCTCGCAGGTCCTTGGACTAGAAGGGGCCGAGCAGTACTTC. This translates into CASSQVLGLEGAEQYF.

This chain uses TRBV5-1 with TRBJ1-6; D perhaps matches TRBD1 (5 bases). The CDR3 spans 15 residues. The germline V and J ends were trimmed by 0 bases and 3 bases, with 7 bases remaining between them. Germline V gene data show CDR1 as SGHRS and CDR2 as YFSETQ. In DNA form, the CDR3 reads TGCGCCAGCAGCTTGGGGGACGGCTATAATTCACCCCTCCACTTT. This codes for CASSLGDGYNSPLHF.

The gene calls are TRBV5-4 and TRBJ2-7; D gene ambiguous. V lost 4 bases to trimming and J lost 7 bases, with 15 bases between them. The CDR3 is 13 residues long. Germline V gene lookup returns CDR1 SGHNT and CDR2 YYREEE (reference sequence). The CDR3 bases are TGTGCCAGCAGCCGTGGACCGCCTAGGGAGCAGTACTTC. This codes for CASSRGPPREQYF.

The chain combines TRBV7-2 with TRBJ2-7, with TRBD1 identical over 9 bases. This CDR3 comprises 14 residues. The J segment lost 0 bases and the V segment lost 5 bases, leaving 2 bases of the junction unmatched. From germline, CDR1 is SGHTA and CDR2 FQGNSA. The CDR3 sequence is CASSRQGVSYEQYF. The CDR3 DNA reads TGTGCCAGCAGCCGACAGGGGGTCTCCTACGAGCAGTACTTC.

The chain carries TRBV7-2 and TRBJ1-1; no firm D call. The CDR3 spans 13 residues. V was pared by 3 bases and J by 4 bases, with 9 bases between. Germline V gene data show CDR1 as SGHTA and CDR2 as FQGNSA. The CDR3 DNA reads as TGTGCCAGCAGCTTGGAGAGAAGCACTGAAGCTTTCTTT. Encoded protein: CASSLERSTEAFF.

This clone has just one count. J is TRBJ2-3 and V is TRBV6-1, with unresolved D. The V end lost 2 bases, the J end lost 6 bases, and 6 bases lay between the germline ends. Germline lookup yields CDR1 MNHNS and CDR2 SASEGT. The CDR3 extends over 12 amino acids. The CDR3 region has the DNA TGTGCCAGCAGTGAATGGGTTGATACGCAGTATTTT. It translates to CASSEWVDTQYF.

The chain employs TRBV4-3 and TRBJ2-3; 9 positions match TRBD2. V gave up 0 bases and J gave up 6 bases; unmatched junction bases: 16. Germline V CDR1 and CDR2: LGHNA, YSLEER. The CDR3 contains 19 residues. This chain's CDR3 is CASSQDWRLGVAGADTQYF. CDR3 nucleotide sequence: TGCGCCAGCAGCCAAGATTGGAGGTTAGGAGTAGCGGGGGCTGATACGCAGTATTTT.

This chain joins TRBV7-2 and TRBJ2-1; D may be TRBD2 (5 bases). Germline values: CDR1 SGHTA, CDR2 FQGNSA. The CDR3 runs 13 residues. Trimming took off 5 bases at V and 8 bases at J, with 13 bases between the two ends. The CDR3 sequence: CASSTVREYEQFF. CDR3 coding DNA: TGTGCCAGCAGCACAGTTAGGGAGTATGAGCAGTTCTTC. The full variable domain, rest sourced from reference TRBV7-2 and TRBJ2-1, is GAGVSQSPSNKVTEKGKDVELRCDPISGHTALYWYRQSLGQGLEFLIYFQGNSAPDKSGLPSDRFSAERTGGSVSTLTIQRTQQEDSAVYLCASSTVREYEQFFGPGTRLTVL.

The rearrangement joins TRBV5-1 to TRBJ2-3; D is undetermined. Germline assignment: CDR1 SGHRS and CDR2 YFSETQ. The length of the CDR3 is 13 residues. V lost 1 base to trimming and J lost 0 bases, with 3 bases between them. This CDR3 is CASSLLSTDTQYF. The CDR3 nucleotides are TGCGCCAGCAGCTTGTTAAGCACAGATACGCAGTATTTT.

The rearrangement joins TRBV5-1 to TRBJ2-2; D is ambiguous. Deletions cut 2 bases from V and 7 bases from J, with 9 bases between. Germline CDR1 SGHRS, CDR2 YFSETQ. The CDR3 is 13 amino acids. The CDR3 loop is CASSFGDFGELFF. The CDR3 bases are TGCGCCAGCAGCTTCGGCGACTTCGGGGAGCTGTTTTTT.

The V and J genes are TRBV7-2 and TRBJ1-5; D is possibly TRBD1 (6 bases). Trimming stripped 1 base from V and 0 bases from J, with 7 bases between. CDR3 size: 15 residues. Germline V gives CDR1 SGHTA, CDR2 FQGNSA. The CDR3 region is CASSLVGGSNQPQHF. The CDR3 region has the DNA TGTGCCAGCAGCTTAGTAGGGGGTAGCAATCAGCCCCAGCATTTT.

Here the CDR3 reads CSVEDRRGQLSEQYF. In nucleotides, the CDR3 is TGCAGCGTTGAAGATCGACGGGGGCAATTGAGCGAGCAGTACTTC. The chain recombines TRBV29-1 with TRBJ2-7; D may match TRBD1 or TRBD2 (6 bases each). The germline CDR1 and CDR2 sequences are SQVTM and ANQGSEA. CDR3 size: 15 residues. V was pared by 0 bases and J by 6 bases, with 18 bases between.

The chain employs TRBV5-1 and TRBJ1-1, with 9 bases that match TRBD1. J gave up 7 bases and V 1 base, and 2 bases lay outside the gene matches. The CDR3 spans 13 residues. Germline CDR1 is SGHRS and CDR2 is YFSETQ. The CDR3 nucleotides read TGCGCCAGCAGCTTGCGGACAGGGGTTGAAGCTTTCTTT. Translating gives CASSLRTGVEAFF.

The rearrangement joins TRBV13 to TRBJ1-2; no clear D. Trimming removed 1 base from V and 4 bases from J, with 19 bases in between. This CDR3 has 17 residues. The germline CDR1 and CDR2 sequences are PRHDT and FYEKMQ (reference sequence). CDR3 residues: CASSLVGTRPIFYGYTF. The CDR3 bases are TGTGCCAGCAGCTTAGTCGGTACTAGGCCGATTTTCTATGGCTACACCTTC.

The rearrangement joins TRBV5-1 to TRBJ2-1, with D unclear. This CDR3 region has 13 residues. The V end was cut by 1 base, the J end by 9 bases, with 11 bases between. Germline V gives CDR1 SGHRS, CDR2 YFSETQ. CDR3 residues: CASSLIFGSEQFF. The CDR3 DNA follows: TGCGCCAGCAGCTTGATTTTCGGTAGTGAGCAGTTCTTC.

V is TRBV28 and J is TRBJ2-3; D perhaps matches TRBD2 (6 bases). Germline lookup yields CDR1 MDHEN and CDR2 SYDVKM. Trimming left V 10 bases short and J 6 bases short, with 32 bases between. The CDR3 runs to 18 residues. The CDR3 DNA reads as TGTGCCACCCGACCGGGACTGACCGGGGTGGGGGTTGGGGATACGCAGTATTTT. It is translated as CATRPGLTGVGVGDTQYF.

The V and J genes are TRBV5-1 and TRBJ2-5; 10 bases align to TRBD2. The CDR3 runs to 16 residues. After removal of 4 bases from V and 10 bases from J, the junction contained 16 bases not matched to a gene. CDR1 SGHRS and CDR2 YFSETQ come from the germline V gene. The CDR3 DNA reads TGCGCCAGCAGCCGACAGACTAGCGGGCCCCCAGGGGACCAGTACTTC. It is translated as CASSRQTSGPPGDQYF.

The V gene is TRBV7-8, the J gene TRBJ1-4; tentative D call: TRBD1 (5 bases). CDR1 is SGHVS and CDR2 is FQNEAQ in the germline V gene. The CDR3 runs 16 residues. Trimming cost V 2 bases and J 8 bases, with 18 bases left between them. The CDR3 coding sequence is TGTGCCAGCAGCTTAAACCCCGGAAATCGGGGGGAAAAACTGTTTTTT. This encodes CASSLNPGNRGEKLFF.